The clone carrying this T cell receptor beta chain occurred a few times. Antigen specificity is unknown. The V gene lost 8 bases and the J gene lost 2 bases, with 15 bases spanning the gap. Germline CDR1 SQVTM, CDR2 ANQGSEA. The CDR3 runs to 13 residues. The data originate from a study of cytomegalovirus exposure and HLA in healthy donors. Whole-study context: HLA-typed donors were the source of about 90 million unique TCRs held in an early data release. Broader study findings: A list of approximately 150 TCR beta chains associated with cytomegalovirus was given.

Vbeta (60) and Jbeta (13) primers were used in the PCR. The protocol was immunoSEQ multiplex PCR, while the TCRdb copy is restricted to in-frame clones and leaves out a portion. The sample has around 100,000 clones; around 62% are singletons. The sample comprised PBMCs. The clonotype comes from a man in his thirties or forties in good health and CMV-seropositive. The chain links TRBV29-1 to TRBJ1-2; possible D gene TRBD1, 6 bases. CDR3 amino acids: CSLCRGGNYGYTF. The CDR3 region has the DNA TGCAGCCTTTGCAGGGGCGGGAACTATGGCTACACCTTC.